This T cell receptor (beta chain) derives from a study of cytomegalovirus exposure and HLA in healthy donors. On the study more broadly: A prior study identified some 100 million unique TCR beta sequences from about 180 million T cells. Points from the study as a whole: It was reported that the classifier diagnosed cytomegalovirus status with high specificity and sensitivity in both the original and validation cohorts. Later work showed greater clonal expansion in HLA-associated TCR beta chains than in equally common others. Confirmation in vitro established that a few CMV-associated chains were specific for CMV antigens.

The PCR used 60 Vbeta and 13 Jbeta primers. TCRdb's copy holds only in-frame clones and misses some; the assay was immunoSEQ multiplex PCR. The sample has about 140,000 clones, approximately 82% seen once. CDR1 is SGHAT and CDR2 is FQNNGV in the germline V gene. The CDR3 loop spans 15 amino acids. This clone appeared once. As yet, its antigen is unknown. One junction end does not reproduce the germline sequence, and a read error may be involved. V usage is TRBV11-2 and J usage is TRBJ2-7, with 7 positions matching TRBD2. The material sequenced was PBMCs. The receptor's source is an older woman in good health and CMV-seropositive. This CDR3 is CASSSWGEGAYEQYF. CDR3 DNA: TGTGCCAGCAGCTCTTGGGGGGAGGGTGCCTATGAGCAGTACTTC.